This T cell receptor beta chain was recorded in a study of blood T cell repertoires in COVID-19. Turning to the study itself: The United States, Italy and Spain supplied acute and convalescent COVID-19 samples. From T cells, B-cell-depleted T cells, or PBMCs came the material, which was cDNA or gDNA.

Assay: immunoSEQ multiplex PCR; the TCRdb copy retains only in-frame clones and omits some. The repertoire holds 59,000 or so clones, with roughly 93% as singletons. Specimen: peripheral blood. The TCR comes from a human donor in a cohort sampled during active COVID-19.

CDR3 DNA: TGTGCCAGCAACCTGGACAGTCTACAGATCATTGACACAGATACGCAGTATTTT. Translating it yields CASNLDSLQIIDTDTQYF. The chain combines TRBV11-2 with TRBJ2-3, with TRBD1 as a possible D gene (6 bases). The CDR3 contains 18 residues. Germline values: CDR1 SGHAT, CDR2 FQNNGV. V was pared by 7 bases and J by 2 bases, with 25 bases between.